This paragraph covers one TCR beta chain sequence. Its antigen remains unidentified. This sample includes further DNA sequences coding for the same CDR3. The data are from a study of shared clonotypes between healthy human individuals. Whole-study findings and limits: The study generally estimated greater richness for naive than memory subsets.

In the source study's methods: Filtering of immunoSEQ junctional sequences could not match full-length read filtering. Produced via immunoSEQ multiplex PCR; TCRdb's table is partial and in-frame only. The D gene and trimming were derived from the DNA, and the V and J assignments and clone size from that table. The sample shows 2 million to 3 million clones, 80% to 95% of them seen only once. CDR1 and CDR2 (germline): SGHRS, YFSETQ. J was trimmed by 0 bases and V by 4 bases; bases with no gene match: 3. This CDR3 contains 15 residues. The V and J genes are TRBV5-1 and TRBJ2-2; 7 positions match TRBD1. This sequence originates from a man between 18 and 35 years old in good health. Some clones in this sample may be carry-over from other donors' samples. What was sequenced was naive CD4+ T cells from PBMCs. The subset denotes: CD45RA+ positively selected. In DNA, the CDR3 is TGCGCCAGCAGCCCACAGGGGCCGAACACCGGGGAGCTGTTTTTT. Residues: CASSPQGPNTGELFF.